The clone carrying this T cell receptor (beta chain) has only a few counts. Per the germline V gene, CDR1 is SEHNR and CDR2 is FQNEAQ (reference sequence). Trimming left V 4 bases short and J 2 bases short, with 23 bases between. The CDR3 loop spans 19 amino acids. TCRdb redid the calling of the 5' RACE reads with MiXCR, one entry per CDR3 protein. The data show around 200,000 distinct CDR3 sequences, with roughly a fifth seen just once and under 25% held by the top ten. These data are taken from a study of T-cell memory formation after mild COVID-19. The sample was PBMCs or a T cell subset sorted from them (not recorded which). This receptor was taken from an adult woman who had mild COVID-19 (a few samples of this study predate the infection). Cell type and time point are not known. The genes are TRBV7-9 and TRBJ2-2; maybe TRBD1 (6 bases). The CDR3 loop is CASSSTLKRTVRNTGELFF. The DNA for the CDR3 is TGTGCCAGCAGCTCGACCCTAAAAAGGACAGTTCGAAACACCGGGGAGCTGTTTTTT.